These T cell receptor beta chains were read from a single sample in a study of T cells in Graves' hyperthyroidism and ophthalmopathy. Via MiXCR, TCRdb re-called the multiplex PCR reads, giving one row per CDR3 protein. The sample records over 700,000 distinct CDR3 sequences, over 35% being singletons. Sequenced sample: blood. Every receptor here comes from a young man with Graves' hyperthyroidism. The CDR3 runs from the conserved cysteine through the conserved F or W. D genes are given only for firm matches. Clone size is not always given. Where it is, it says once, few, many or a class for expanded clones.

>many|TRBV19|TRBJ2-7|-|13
TGTGCCAGTAGTATGCTCCATCTCTACGAGCAGTACTTC
CASSMLHLYEQYF
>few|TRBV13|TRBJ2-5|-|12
TGTGCCAGCAGCTTGGGCGGGCGGAATCAGTACTTC
CASSLGGRNQYF
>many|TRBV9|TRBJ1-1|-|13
TGTGCCAGCAGCGTAGAACCAGCCTCACCGGCTTTCTTT
CASSVEPASPAFF
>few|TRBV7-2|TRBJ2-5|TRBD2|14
TGTGCCAGCAGCTTATTGGGGGGGACGCAGACCCAGTACTTC
CASSLLGGTQTQYF
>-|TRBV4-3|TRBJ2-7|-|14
TGCGCCAGCAGCCAAGATTTTGGAGTTTACGAGCAGTACTTC
CASSQDFGVYEQYF
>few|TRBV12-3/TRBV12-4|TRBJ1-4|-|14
TGTGCCAGCAGGGCGGGGCTATCTAATGAAAAACTGTTTTTT
CASRAGLSNEKLFF
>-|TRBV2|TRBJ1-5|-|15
TGTGCCAGCAGTGGGCCGGACAGAGGCAATCAGCCCCAGCATTTT
CASSGPDRGNQPQHF
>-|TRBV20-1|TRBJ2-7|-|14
TGCAGTGCTAGACAGGGTTTGCAGGTCTACGAGCAGTACTTC
CSARQGLQVYEQYF
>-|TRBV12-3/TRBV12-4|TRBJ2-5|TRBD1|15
TGTGCCAGCACCCCCGACAGGGGGCGCAGGGAGACCCAGTACTTC
CASTPDRGRRETQYF
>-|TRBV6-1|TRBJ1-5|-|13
TGTGCCAGCAGCTGGGACGAGGCCCAGCCCCAGCATTTT
CASSWDEAQPQHF
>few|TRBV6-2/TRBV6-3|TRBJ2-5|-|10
TGTGCCACGCAACAAGAGACCCAGTACTTC
CATQQETQYF
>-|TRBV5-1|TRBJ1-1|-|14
TGCGCCAGCAGTCAAGGCGGGGGGAGGTCTGAAGCTTTCTTT
CASSQGGGRSEAFF
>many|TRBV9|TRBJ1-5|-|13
TGTGCCAGCAGCGTAGATCCCGGACAGCCCCAGCATTTT
CASSVDPGQPQHF
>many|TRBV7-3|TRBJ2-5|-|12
TGTGCCAGCCGATTAGGGGGAGAGACCCAGTACTTC
CASRLGGETQYF
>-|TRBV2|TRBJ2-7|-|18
TGTGCCAGCAGTGAAGCTTCGGCCGGGTGGTCGGGCCCTTACGAGCAGTACTTC
CASSEASAGWSGPYEQYF
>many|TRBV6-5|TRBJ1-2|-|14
TGTGCCAGCAGCGGATGGAGGATTAACTATGGCTACACCTTC
CASSGWRINYGYTF
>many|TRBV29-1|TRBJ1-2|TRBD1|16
TGCAGCGTCCTACGGTGGCAGGGGGGATCGAACTATGGCTACACCTTC
CSVLRWQGGSNYGYTF
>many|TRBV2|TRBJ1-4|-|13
TGTGCCAGCAGGGGACGACAGTTAGAAAAACTGTTTTTT
CASRGRQLEKLFF
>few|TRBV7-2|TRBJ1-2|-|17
TGTGCCAGCAGTGAATACGGGCGGACGGGGGCGGGGTATGGCTACACCTTC
CASSEYGRTGAGYGYTF
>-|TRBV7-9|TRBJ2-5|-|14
TGTGCCAGCAGCTTAGAACAGTACGGGTCGACCCAGTACTTC
CASSLEQYGSTQYF
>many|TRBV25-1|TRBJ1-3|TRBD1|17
TGTGCCAGCAGTGACTGGACAGGGGACCACTCTGGAAACACCATATATTTT
CASSDWTGDHSGNTIYF
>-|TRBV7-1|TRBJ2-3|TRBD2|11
TGTGCCAGCAGGAGCGGGACTACGCAGTATTTT
CASRSGTTQYF
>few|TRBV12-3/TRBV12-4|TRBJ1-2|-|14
TGTGCCAGCAGTTTCGGGAAGGCGGGCTATGGCTACACCTTC
CASSFGKAGYGYTF
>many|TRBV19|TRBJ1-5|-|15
TGTGCCAGTAAAAAAGCGAGACGGCTCAATCAGCCCCAGCATTTT
CASKKARRLNQPQHF
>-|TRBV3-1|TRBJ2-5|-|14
TGTGCCAGCAGCCAAGACTCGGGGCTCGAGACCCAGTACTTC
CASSQDSGLETQYF
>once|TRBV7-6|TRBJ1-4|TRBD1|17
TGTGCCAGCAGGTTGACCGGAGACAGGGAGCTGAGTGAAAAACTGTTTTTT
CASRLTGDRELSEKLFF
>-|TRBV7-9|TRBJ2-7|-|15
TGTGCCAGCAGCTTCGGCGCTAGCCGAGACTACGAGCAGTACTTC
CASSFGASRDYEQYF
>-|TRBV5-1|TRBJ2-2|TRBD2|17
TGCGCCAGCAGGCCCGGGACTAGCGGGACCTACACCGGGGAGCTGTTTTTT
CASRPGTSGTYTGELFF
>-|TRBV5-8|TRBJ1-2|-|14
TGTGCCAGCAGCTTGGGGGTGGATCGGAATGGCTACACCTTC
CASSLGVDRNGYTF
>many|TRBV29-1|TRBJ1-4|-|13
TGCAGCGTGGCCAGCACAACTAATGAAAAACTGTTTTTT
CSVASTTNEKLFF
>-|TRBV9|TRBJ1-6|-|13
TGTGCCAGCAGCGTAGAGCTGGATTCACCCCTCCACTTT
CASSVELDSPLHF
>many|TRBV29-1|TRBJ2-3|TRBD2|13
TGCAGCGTTGGCGGGAGGCGGACAGATACGCAGTATTTT
CSVGGRRTDTQYF
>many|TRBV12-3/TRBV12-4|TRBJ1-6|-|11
TGTGCCAGCAGTTCTCGGGGGACCCTCCACTTT
CASSSRGTLHF
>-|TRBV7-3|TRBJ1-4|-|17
TGTGCCAGCAGCTTAGCGTCCCCCAGGCCGGGGAGTGAAAAACTGTTTTTT
CASSLASPRPGSEKLFF
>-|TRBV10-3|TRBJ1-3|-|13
TGTGCCACCCCTGGACAATTTGGAAACACCATATATTTT
CATPGQFGNTIYF
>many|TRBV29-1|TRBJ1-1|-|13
TGCAGCGTTGTTTTAGTACCGGGGGCTGAAGCTTTCTTT
CSVVLVPGAEAFF
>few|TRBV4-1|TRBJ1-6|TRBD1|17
TGCGCCAGCAGCCAAGTTCCTCGGACAGGGGGCGGTTCACCCCTCCACTTT
CASSQVPRTGGGSPLHF
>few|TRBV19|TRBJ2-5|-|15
TGTGCCAGTAGTATGGGGGGCAACCTCCAAGAGACCCAGTACTTC
CASSMGGNLQETQYF
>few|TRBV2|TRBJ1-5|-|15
TGTGCCAGCAGTGAATTCCTTTATAGCAATCAGCCCCAGCATTTT
CASSEFLYSNQPQHF
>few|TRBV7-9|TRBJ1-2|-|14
TGTGCCAGCAGCCCCGGGATCCGAGGCTATGGCTACACCTTC
CASSPGIRGYGYTF
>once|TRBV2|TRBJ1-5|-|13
TGTGCCAGCAGTACGAGTTTAACTCAGCCCCAGCATTTT
CASSTSLTQPQHF
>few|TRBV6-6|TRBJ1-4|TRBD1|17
TGTGCCAGCAGTTTTTCGACAGGGCCATGGCCCGGTGAAAAACTGTTTTTT
CASSFSTGPWPGEKLFF
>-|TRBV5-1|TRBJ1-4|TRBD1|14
TGCGCCAGCAGCTCTACAGGGGTCGGAGAAAAACTGTTTTTT
CASSSTGVGEKLFF
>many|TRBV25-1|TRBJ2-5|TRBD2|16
TGTGCCAGCAGTGAATCCAGTCTAGCGGGGCAAGAGACCCAGTACTTC
CASSESSLAGQETQYF
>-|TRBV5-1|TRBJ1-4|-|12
TGCGCCAGCAGGGACGGGGATGAAAAACTGTTTTTT
CASRDGDEKLFF
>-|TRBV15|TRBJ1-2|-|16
TGTGCCACCAGCCCGGGGAGGGCCGCATCTAACTATGGCTACACCTTC
CATSPGRAASNYGYTF
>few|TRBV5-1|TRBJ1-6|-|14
TGCGCCAGCAGCTTGATGGGGGAGAGGTCACCCCTCCACTTT
CASSLMGERSPLHF
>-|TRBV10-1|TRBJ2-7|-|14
TGCGCCAGCAGTGGTACGGAGGGCGCCTACGAGCAGTACTTC
CASSGTEGAYEQYF
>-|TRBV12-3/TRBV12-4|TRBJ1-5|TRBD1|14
TGTGCCACCGGGACAGGGGGCGCGAGGCAGCCCCAGCATTTT
CATGTGGARQPQHF
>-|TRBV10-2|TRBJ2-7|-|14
TGTGCCAGCTCACCAGGGCCAGGGGGGTACGAGCAGTACTTC
CASSPGPGGYEQYF
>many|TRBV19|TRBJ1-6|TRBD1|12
TGTGCCAGTGGACAGGGGGGTTCACCCCTCCACTTT
CASGQGGSPLHF
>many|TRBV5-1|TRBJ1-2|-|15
TGCGCCAGCAGCTTGGAGGTACAGAGTGTCTATGGCTACACCTTC
CASSLEVQSVYGYTF
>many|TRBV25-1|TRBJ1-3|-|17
TGTGCCAGCAGTGATTCAGTGGGCGCGTGGTTTGGAAACACCATATATTTT
CASSDSVGAWFGNTIYF